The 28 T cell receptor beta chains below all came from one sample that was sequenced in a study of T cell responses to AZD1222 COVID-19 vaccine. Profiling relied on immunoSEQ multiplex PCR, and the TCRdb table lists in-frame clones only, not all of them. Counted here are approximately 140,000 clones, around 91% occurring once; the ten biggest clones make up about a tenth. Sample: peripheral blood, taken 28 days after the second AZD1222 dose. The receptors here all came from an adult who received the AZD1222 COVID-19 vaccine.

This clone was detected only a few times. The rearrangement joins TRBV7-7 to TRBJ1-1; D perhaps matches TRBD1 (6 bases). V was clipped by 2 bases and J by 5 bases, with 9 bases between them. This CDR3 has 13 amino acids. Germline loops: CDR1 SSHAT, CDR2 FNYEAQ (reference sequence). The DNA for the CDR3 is TGTGCCAGCAGCTTAAGGGGGTGGACTGAAGCTTTCTTT. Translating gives CASSLRGWTEAFF.

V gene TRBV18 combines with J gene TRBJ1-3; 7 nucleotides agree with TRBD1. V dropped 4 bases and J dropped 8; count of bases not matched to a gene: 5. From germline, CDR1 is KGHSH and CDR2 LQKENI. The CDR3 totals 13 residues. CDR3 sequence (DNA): TGTGCCAGCTCACAGGGGGCTGGGTACACCATATATTTT. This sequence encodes CASSQGAGYTIYF.

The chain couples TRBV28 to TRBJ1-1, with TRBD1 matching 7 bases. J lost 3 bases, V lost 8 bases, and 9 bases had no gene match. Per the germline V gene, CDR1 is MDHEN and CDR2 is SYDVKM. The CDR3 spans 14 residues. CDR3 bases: TGTGCCAGCTACCCCCAGGGGGGGGACACTGAAGCTTTCTTT. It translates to CASYPQGGDTEAFF.

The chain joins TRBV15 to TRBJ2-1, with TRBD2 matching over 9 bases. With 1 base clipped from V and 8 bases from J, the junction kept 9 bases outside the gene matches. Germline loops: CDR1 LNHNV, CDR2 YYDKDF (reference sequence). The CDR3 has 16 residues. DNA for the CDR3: TGTGCCACCAGCAGAGCCCCCGGGACTAGCATTCATGAGCAGTTCTTC. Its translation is CATSRAPGTSIHEQFF.

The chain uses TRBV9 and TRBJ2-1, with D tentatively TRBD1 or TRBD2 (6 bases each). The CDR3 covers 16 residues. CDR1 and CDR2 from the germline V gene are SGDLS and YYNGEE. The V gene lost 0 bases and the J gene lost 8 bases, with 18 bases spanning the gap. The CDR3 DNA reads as TGTGCCAGCAGCGTAGGGGATAGGGGGGCAGGGGATGAGCAGTTCTTC. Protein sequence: CASSVGDRGAGDEQFF.

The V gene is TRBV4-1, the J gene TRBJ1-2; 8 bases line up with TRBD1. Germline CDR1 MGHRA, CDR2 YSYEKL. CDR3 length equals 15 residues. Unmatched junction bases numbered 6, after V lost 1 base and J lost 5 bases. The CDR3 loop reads CASSQGPGQGYGYTF. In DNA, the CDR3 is TGCGCCAGCAGCCAAGGGCCCGGACAGGGTTATGGCTACACCTTC.

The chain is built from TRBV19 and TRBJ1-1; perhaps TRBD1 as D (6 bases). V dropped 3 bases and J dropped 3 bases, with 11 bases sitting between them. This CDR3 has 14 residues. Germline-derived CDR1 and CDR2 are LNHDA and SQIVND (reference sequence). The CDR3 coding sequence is TGTGCCAGTAGTATTGAGGGGGTCTACACTGAAGCTTTCTTT. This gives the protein CASSIEGVYTEAFF.

CDR3 protein: CASSASYNTEAFF. In nucleotides, the CDR3 is TGTGCCAGCAGTGCCTCCTACAACACTGAAGCTTTCTTT. The J gene is TRBJ1-1, the V gene TRBV6-4, with no clear D. The germline V and J ends were trimmed by 4 bases and 2 bases, with 8 bases remaining between them. Germline CDR1 reads MRHNA; CDR2 reads SNTAGT. The CDR3 has 13 amino acids.

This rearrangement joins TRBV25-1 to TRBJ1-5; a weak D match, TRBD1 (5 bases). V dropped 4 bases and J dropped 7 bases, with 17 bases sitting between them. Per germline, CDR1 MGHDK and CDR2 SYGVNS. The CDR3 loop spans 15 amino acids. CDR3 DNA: TGTGCCAGCAGTGGGTCCGGGGGAGGATCGCAGCCCCAGCATTTT. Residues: CASSGSGGGSQPQHF.

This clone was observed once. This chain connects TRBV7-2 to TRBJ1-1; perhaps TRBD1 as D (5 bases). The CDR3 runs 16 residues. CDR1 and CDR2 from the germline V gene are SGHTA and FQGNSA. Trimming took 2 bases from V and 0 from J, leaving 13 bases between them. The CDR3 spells CASSLRGPGLNTEAFF. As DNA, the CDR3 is TGTGCCAGCAGCTTACGAGGGCCAGGGCTGAACACTGAAGCTTTCTTT.

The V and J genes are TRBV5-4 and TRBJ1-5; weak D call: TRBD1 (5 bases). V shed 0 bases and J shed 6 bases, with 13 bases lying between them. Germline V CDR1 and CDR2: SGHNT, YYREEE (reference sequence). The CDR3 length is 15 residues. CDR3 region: CASSLDAGSTQPQHF. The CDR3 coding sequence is TGTGCCAGCAGCTTGGACGCAGGGTCCACTCAGCCCCAGCATTTT.

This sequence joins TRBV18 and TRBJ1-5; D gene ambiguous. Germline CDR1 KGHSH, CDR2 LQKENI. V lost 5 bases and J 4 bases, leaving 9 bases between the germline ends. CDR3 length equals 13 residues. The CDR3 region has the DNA TGTGCCAGCTCAACGGGGATGAATCAGCCCCAGCATTTT. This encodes CASSTGMNQPQHF.

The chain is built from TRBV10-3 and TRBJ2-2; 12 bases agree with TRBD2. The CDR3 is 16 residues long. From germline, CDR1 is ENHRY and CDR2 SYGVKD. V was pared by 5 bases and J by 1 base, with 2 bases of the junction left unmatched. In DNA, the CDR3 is TGTGCCATCAGTAGGACTAGCGGGGAGAACACCGGGGAGCTGTTTTTT. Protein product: CAISRTSGENTGELFF.

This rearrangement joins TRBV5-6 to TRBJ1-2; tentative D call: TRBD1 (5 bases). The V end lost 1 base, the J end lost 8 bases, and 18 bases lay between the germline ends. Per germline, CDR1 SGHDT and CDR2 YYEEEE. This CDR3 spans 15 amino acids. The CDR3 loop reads CASSLPGQGIWGYTF. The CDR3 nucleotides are TGTGCCAGCAGCTTGCCAGGCCAGGGAATATGGGGCTACACCTTC. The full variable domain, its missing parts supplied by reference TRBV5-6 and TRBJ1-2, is DAGVTQSPTHLIKTRGQQVTLRCSPKSGHDTVSWYQQALGQGPQFIFQYYEEEERQRGNFPDRFSGHQFPNYSSELNVNALLLGDSALYLCASSLPGQGIWGYTFGSGTRLTVV.

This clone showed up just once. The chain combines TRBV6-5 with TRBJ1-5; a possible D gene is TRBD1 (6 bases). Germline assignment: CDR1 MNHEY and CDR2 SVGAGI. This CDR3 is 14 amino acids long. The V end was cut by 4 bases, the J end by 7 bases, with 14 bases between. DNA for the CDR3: TGTGCCAGCAGTTTCGGCGGGGGGCGGCAGCCCCAGCATTTT. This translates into CASSFGGGRQPQHF.

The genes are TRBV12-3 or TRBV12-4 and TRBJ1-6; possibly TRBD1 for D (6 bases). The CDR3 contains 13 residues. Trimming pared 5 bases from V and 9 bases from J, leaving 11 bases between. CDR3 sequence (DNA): TGTGCCAGCAGTGGGACATTAGCTTCACCCCTCCACTTT. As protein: CASSGTLASPLHF.

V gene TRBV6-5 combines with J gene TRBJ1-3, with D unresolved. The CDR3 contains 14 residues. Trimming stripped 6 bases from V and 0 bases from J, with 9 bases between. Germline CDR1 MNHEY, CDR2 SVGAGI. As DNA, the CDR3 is TGTGCCAGCAGGCCGGGTAACTCTGGAAACACCATATATTTT. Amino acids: CASRPGNSGNTIYF.

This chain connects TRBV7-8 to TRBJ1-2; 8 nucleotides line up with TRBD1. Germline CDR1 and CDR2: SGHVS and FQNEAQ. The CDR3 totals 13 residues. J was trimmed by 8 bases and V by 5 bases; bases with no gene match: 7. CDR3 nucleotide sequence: TGTGCCAGCAGCCCGAGGACAGGGCAAGGCTACACCTTC. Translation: CASSPRTGQGYTF. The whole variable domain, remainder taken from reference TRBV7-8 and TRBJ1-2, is GAGVSQSPRYKVAKRGQDVALRCDPISGHVSLFWYQQALGQGPEFLTYFQNEAQLDKSGLPSDRFFAERPEGSVSTLKIQRTQQEDSAVYLCASSPRTGQGYTFGSGTRLTVV.

CDR3 residues: CASSGKTAFF. CDR3 bases: TGTGCCAGCAGCGGTAAGACGGCTTTCTTT. The chain joins TRBV9 to TRBJ1-1; no definite D call. Per germline, CDR1 SGDLS and CDR2 YYNGEE. V lost 3 bases, J lost 11 bases, and 8 bases lay in between. The CDR3 runs to 10 residues.

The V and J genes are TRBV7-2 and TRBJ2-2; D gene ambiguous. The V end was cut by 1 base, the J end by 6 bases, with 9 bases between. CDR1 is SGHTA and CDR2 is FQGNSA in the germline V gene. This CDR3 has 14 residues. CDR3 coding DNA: TGTGCCAGCAGCTTAGTCTCGTCGGCCGGGGAGCTGTTTTTT. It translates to CASSLVSSAGELFF.

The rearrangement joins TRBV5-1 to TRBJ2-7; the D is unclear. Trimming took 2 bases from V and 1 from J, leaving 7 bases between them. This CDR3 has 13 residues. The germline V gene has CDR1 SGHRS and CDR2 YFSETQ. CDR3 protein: CASSFDNSYEQYF. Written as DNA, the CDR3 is TGCGCCAGCAGCTTCGACAATTCCTACGAGCAGTACTTC.

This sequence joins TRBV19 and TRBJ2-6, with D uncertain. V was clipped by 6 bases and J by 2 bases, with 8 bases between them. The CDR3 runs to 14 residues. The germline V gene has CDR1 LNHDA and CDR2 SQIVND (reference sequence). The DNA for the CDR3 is TGTGCCAGTAGCGAAAGGGCTGGGGCCAACGTCCTGACTTTC. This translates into CASSERAGANVLTF.

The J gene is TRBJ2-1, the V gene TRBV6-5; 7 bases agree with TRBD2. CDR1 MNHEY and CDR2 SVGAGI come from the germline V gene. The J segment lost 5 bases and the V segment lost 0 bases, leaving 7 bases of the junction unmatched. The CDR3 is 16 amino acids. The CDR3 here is CASSYSEGGLNNEQFF. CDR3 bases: TGTGCCAGCAGTTACTCTGAGGGAGGGCTCAACAATGAGCAGTTCTTC.

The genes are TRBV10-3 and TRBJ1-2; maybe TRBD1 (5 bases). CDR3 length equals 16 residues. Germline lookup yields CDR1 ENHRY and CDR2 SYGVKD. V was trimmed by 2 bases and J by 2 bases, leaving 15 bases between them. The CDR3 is CAISEGFGATNYGYTF. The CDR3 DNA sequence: TGTGCCATCAGTGAGGGCTTCGGGGCTACCAACTATGGCTACACCTTC.

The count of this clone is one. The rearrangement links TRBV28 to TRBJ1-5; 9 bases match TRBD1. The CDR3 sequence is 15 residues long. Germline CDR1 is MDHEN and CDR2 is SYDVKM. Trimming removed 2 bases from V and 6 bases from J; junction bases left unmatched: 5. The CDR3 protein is CASSLITGGSQPQHF. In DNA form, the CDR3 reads TGTGCCAGCAGTTTAATAACAGGGGGCTCTCAGCCCCAGCATTTT.

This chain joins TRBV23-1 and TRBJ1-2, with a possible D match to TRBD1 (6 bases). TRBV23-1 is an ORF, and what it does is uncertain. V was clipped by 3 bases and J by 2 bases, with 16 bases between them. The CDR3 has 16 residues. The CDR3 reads CASSQGDIRKNYGYTF. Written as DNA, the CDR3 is TGCGCCAGCAGTCAGGGGGACATACGGAAGAACTATGGCTACACCTTC.

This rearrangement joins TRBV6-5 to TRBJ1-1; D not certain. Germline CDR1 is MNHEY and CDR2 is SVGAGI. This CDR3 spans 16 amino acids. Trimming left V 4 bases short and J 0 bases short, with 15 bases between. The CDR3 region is CASSFRGGRVNTEAFF. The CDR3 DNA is TGTGCCAGCAGTTTTCGGGGAGGGAGGGTGAACACTGAAGCTTTCTTT.

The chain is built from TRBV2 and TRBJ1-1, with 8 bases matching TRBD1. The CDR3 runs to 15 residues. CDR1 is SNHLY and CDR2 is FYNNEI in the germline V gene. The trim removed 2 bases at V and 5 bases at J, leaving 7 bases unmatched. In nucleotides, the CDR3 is TGTGCCAGCAGTGAACAGGGGGCGTACGGGACTGAAGCTTTCTTT. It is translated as CASSEQGAYGTEAFF.